Each of the 29 T cell receptor beta chains below was sequenced from the same sample in a study of T cells in Graves' hyperthyroidism and ophthalmopathy. Amplification yielded TCR beta CDR3 regions, with RNA transcripts as the source. TCR CDR3 regions were first amplified by RT-PCR with HTBI primers. TCRdb recomputed calls from the multiplex PCR reads with MiXCR, one row per CDR3 protein. The data show hundreds of thousands of distinct CDR3 sequences, 35% to 45% seen once. The sample was blood. These receptors came from a man in his late teens or twenties with Graves' hyperthyroidism.

The CDR3 loop is CASSVSGYPGNTIYF. CDR3 in DNA: TGTGCCAGCAGCGTATCGGGGTACCCTGGAAACACCATATATTTT. The rearrangement uses TRBV9 and TRBJ1-3; D is unresolved. V lost 1 base to trimming and J lost 2 bases, with 10 bases between them. In germline, CDR1 is SGDLS, CDR2 YYNGEE. This CDR3 is built from 15 residues.

This clonotype was seen at least ten times. The genes are TRBV7-2 and TRBJ2-7; no definite D call. This CDR3 has 12 amino acids. Germline CDR1 is SGHTA and CDR2 is FQGNSA. Trimming took off 0 bases at V and 6 bases at J, with 6 bases between the two ends. The CDR3 nucleotides are TGTGCCAGCAGCTTAGCACAGCCCGAGCAGTACTTC. It specifies CASSLAQPEQYF.

The sample holds a few counts of this clonotype. The genes are TRBV6-2 or TRBV6-3 and TRBJ2-5, with D unresolved. This CDR3 is 12 amino acids long. The germline V gene encodes CDR1 MNHEY and CDR2 SVGEGT. Trimming left V 7 bases short and J 4 bases short, with 10 bases between. The CDR3 DNA reads as TGTGCCAGCACCCTCCCCCCAGAGACCCAGTACTTC. Protein product: CASTLPPETQYF.

The V call is TRBV11-1, the J call TRBJ1-1, with D possibly matching TRBD1 (5 bases). V was pared by 4 bases and J by 10 bases, with 25 bases between. The CDR3 is made up of 16 amino acids. The germline V gene has CDR1 SGHAT and CDR2 FQDESV (reference sequence). DNA of the CDR3: TGTGCCAGCAGCTCTTGGGGGGAGAGCCCTCGCACGGCAGCTTTCTTT. This codes for CASSSWGESPRTAAFF.

The chain has TRBV25-1 and TRBJ1-1; possibly TRBD1 for D (5 bases). Deletions cut 8 bases from V and 4 bases from J, with 11 bases between. The germline CDR1 and CDR2 sequences are MGHDK and SYGVNS. The CDR3 spans 12 residues. The CDR3 DNA reads TGTGCCAGCTTACCCCAGGGCACTGAAGCTTTCTTT. Protein sequence: CASLPQGTEAFF.

In this sample, this clonotype turned up many times. The chain employs TRBV24-1 and TRBJ2-7; D remains unclear. The length of the CDR3 is 13 residues. CDR1 and CDR2 from the germline V gene are KGHDR and SFDVKD. The V gene lost 4 bases and the J gene lost 6 bases, with 12 bases spanning the gap. CDR3 in amino acids: CATSDRRKPEQYF. The CDR3 bases are TGTGCCACCAGTGACCGCAGAAAACCCGAGCAGTACTTC.

The chain recombines TRBV19 with TRBJ2-7, with D perhaps matching TRBD2 (5 bases). The CDR3 sequence is 14 residues long. The germline CDR1 and CDR2 sequences are LNHDA and SQIVND (reference sequence). Trimming pared 9 bases from V and 3 bases from J, leaving 18 bases between. CDR3 sequence: CASSLSTGDYEQYF. The CDR3, as DNA: TGTGCCAGCAGTTTATCGACCGGGGACTACGAGCAGTACTTC. Full variable domain (remainder filled in from reference TRBV19 and TRBJ2-7): DGGITQSPKYLFRKEGQNVTLSCEQNLNHDAMYWYRQDPGQGLRLIYYSQIVNDFQKGDIAEGYSVSREKKESFPLTVTSAQKNPTAFYLCASSLSTGDYEQYFGPGTRLTVT.

This clonotype was recorded a few times. The rearrangement uses TRBV7-9 and TRBJ2-7; D gene ambiguous. In germline, CDR1 is SEHNR, CDR2 FQNEAQ (reference sequence). V lost 7 bases to trimming and J lost 6 bases, with 13 bases between them. The CDR3 sequence is 12 residues long. The CDR3 DNA is TGTGCCAGCACCTCAGTCGGCCGCGAGCAGTACTTC. Protein product: CASTSVGREQYF.

The CDR3 reads CASSQEDRTFYEQYF. CDR3 sequence (DNA): TGTGCCAGCAGCCAAGAGGACAGGACATTCTACGAGCAGTACTTC. The chain carries TRBV3-1 and TRBJ2-7, with 7 bases that match TRBD1. The V gene's germline CDR1 is LGHDT and CDR2 YNNKEL (reference sequence). This CDR3 is built from 15 residues. V lost 0 bases and J lost 3; bases outside the gene matches: 5.

The chain is built from TRBV29-1 and TRBJ2-7; TRBD1 might be the D (7 bases). This CDR3 spans 15 amino acids. CDR1 and CDR2 from the germline V gene are SQVTM and ANQGSEA. V lost 7 bases to trimming and J lost 6 bases, with 25 bases between them. Written as DNA, the CDR3 is TGCAGCGCTCGGGGGACCACTAGGGGGCGCGGCGAGCAGTACTTC. This translates into CSARGTTRGRGEQYF.

The rearrangement joins TRBV2 to TRBJ1-2, with D hard to call. Per germline, CDR1 SNHLY and CDR2 FYNNEI. V lost 6 bases and J lost 4, with 15 bases in between. The CDR3 consists of 14 residues. This chain's CDR3 is CASSKLVSGYGYTF. CDR3 coding DNA: TGTGCCAGCAGCAAATTAGTGAGTGGCTATGGCTACACCTTC. Drawing the rest from reference TRBV2 and TRBJ1-2, the complete variable domain is EPEVTQTPSHQVTQMGQEVILRCVPISNHLYFYWYRQILGQKVEFLVSFYNNEISEKSEIFDDQFSVERPDGSNFTLKIRSTKLEDSAMYFCASSKLVSGYGYTFGSGTRLTVV.

The rearrangement uses TRBV9 and TRBJ1-1; TRBD1 matches at 7 bases. Germline V gene data show CDR1 as SGDLS and CDR2 as YYNGEE. Losses at the gene ends were 4 bases for V and 10 bases for J; bases not matched to a gene: 16. CDR3 length equals 15 residues. CDR3 sequence (DNA): TGTGCCAGCAGCCCACTGACAGGGAAAGAACCTGGAGCTTTCTTT. Translated: CASSPLTGKEPGAFF. The full variable domain, completed using reference TRBV9 and TRBJ1-1, is DSGVTQTPKHLITATGQRVTLRCSPRSGDLSVYWYQQSLDQGLQFLIQYYNGEERAKGNILERFSAQQFPDLHSELNLSSLELGDSALYFCASSPLTGKEPGAFFGQGTRLTVV.

In nucleotides, the CDR3 is TGTGCCAGTTGTCCAGGGACAGCCTTCTACGAGCAGTACTTC. This codes for CASCPGTAFYEQYF. The chain uses TRBV19 and TRBJ2-7; 7 bases match TRBD1. The V gene's germline CDR1 is LNHDA and CDR2 SQIVND (reference sequence). V shed 8 bases and J 3 bases; nucleotides not matched to a gene: 10. This CDR3 has 14 residues.

This clonotype was seen a single time. The V call is TRBV9, the J call TRBJ2-7, with D possibly TRBD1 on 6 matching bases. The CDR3 covers 13 residues. Trimming stripped 4 bases from V and 2 bases from J, with 10 bases between. Germline CDR1 SGDLS, CDR2 YYNGEE. The CDR3 sequence is CASSQGSPYEQYF. The CDR3 DNA reads as TGTGCCAGCAGCCAGGGGTCTCCCTACGAGCAGTACTTC.

In this sample, this clonotype turned up a few times. The genes are TRBV10-3 and TRBJ2-2; D gene uncertain. CDR1 ENHRY and CDR2 SYGVKD come from the germline V gene. With 7 bases removed from V and 2 bases from J, the gap between germline ends came to 11 bases. The CDR3 totals 14 residues. CDR3 nucleotide sequence: TGTGCCATCAAGGAGAGCTCCAACACCGGGGAGCTGTTTTTT. Its translation: CAIKESSNTGELFF.

This clonotype turned up a few times. The V and J genes are TRBV2 and TRBJ2-7; D unclear. From germline, CDR1 is SNHLY and CDR2 FYNNEI. Between the trimmed V and J ends, which lost 4 bases and 3 bases, there was a span of 16 bases. CDR3 length: 15 residues. The CDR3 region is CASSGYSLGRYEQYF. Written as DNA, the CDR3 is TGTGCCAGCAGTGGCTACAGCCTAGGGCGCTACGAGCAGTACTTC.

The rearrangement joins TRBV24-1 to TRBJ2-5, with D perhaps matching TRBD2 (6 bases). Germline V gene sequence: CDR1 KGHDR, CDR2 SFDVKD. The CDR3 is 15 amino acids. Trimming shortened V by 12 bases and J by 2 bases, and 21 bases separated the two germline ends. CDR3 in amino acids: CASGAVGGRQETQYF. The CDR3 DNA reads TGTGCCTCCGGCGCAGTCGGGGGAAGGCAAGAGACCCAGTACTTC.

The sample holds many counts of this clonotype. The V and J genes are TRBV10-3 and TRBJ1-5; D not resolved. CDR1 and CDR2 from the germline V gene are ENHRY and SYGVKD. V was clipped by 7 bases and J by 0 bases, with 13 bases between them. There are 15 residues in the CDR3. CDR3 DNA sequence: TGTGCCATCACTCCCCGAGAAGATAGCAATCAGCCCCAGCATTTT. Residues: CAITPREDSNQPQHF.

The rearrangement links TRBV29-1 to TRBJ1-2, with 7 nucleotides matching TRBD1. Losses at the gene ends were 6 bases for V and 4 bases for J; bases not matched to a gene: 11. From germline, CDR1 is SQVTM and CDR2 ANQGSEA. The CDR3 is 14 amino acids. CDR3 bases: TGCAGCGTATTTCAGGGACAGAGCTTCTATGGCTACACCTTC. Translating gives CSVFQGQSFYGYTF.

A single count supports this clonotype. DNA of the CDR3: TGTGCCAGCAGCGGGATTTATTCACCCCTCCACTTT. This translates into CASSGIYSPLHF. The J gene is TRBJ1-6, the V gene TRBV2; D remains unclear. The V and J ends lost 6 bases and 8 bases respectively, with 8 bases between them. CDR1 SNHLY and CDR2 FYNNEI come from the germline V gene. The CDR3 sequence is 12 residues long.

In its sample, this clonotype was seen many times. The DNA for the CDR3 is TGCAGCGTTGGCAGGGGTGAAATCACTGAAGCTTTCTTT. It codes for CSVGRGEITEAFF. This chain connects TRBV29-1 to TRBJ1-1; D is possibly TRBD1 (6 bases). Germline lookup yields CDR1 SQVTM and CDR2 ANQGSEA. The length of the CDR3 is 13 residues. V was shortened by 4 bases and J by 4 bases, with 13 bases between the two germline ends.

This clonotype was detected only a few times. V and J are TRBV13 and TRBJ2-7; 11 nucleotides align to TRBD1. V shed 4 bases and J 7 bases; nucleotides not matched to a gene: 6. Germline V gene data show CDR1 as PRHDT and CDR2 as FYEKMQ (reference sequence). There are 14 residues in the CDR3. CDR3 DNA sequence: TGTGCCAGCAGCTCCAAGGACAGGGGGCTGGAGCAGTACTTC. Its protein product is CASSSKDRGLEQYF.

Details on this clonotype: This clone may be a read error of a much larger clone one base away. The chain is built from TRBV29-1 and TRBJ1-5, with a weak D call TRBD1 (5 bases). The CDR3 extends over 14 amino acids. Germline V CDR1 and CDR2: SQVTM, ANQGSEA. In DNA, the CDR3 is TGCGGCGTTGCCTCTTTAGGGACGAATCAGCCCCAGCATTTT. Translating gives CGVASLGTNQPQHF.

A few counts support this clonotype. The J gene is TRBJ2-5, the V gene TRBV7-9; 7 nucleotides line up with TRBD2. Per germline, CDR1 SEHNR and CDR2 FQNEAQ (reference sequence). After removal of 5 bases from V and 4 bases from J, the junction contained 10 bases not matched to a gene. The CDR3 consists of 15 residues. The CDR3 loop reads CASSPGTTGGETQYF. The CDR3 DNA sequence: TGTGCCAGCAGCCCCGGGACTACCGGTGGAGAGACCCAGTACTTC.

This clonotype was observed a few times. This chain joins TRBV20-1 and TRBJ1-1; no definite D call. The CDR3 loop spans 13 amino acids. The ends were cut back, 3 bases at V and 1 base at J, with 9 bases in the middle. In germline, CDR1 is DFQATT, CDR2 SNEGSKA (reference sequence). CDR3 region: CSASWFGNTEAFF. CDR3 coding DNA: TGCAGTGCTAGCTGGTTCGGGAACACTGAAGCTTTCTTT.

The rearrangement joins TRBV7-2 to TRBJ2-2, with 9 bases matching TRBD1. V was clipped by 2 bases and J by 4 bases; unmatched bases: 5. CDR1 is SGHTA and CDR2 is FQGNSA in the germline V gene. The CDR3 spans 16 residues. Here the CDR3 reads CASSLQSGQGTGELFF. CDR3 in DNA: TGTGCCAGCAGCTTACAATCGGGACAGGGCACCGGGGAGCTGTTTTTT.

This rearrangement joins TRBV7-9 to TRBJ1-1; D is undetermined. CDR1 SEHNR and CDR2 FQNEAQ come from the germline V gene (reference sequence). V was shortened by 8 bases and J by 5 bases, with 18 bases between the two germline ends. The CDR3 contains 14 residues. The CDR3 spells CASGENPRGTEAFF. DNA for the CDR3: TGTGCCAGCGGAGAAAATCCTAGAGGGACTGAAGCTTTCTTT. Full variable domain (rest looked up from reference TRBV7-9 and TRBJ1-1): DTGVSQNPRHKITKRGQNVTFRCDPISEHNRLYWYRQTLGQGPEFLTYFQNEAQLEKSRLLSDRFSAERPKGSFSTLEIQRTEQGDSAMYLCASGENPRGTEAFFGQGTRLTVV.

This clonotype occurred a few times. The chain uses TRBV10-3 and TRBJ1-5, with 9 bases lining up with TRBD1. This CDR3 spans 12 amino acids. Germline lookup yields CDR1 ENHRY and CDR2 SYGVKD. The J segment lost 7 bases and the V segment lost 10 bases, leaving 5 bases of the junction unmatched. This chain's CDR3 is CATGTGWQPQHF. CDR3 in DNA: TGTGCCACCGGGACAGGGTGGCAGCCCCAGCATTTT.

The table lists this clonotype with many counts. The chain employs TRBV2 and TRBJ1-6, with D perhaps matching TRBD1 (6 bases). The CDR3 has 16 residues. V shed 7 bases and J shed 10 bases, with 23 bases lying between them. Germline V gives CDR1 SNHLY, CDR2 FYNNEI. This CDR3 reads CASTQSGHSGESPLHF. The CDR3 region has the DNA TGTGCCAGCACACAATCGGGACACTCCGGCGAGTCACCCCTCCACTTT. The whole variable domain, filled in from reference TRBV2 and TRBJ1-6, reads EPEVTQTPSHQVTQMGQEVILRCVPISNHLYFYWYRQILGQKVEFLVSFYNNEISEKSEIFDDQFSVERPDGSNFTLKIRSTKLEDSAMYFCASTQSGHSGESPLHFGNGTRLTVT.